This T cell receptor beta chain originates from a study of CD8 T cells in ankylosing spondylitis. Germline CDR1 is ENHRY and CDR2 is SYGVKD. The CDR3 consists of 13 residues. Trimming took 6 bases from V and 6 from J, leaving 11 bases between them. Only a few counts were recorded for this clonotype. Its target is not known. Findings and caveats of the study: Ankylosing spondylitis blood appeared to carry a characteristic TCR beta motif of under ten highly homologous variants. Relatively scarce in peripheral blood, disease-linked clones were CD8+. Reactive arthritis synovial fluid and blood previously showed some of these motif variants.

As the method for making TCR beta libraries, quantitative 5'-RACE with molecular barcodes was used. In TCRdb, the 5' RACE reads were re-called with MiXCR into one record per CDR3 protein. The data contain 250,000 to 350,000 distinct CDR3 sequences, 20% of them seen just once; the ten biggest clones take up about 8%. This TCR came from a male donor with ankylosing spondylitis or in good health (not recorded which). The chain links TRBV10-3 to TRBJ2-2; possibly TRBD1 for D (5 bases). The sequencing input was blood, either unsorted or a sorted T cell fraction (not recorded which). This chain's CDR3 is CAIRLQDAGELFF. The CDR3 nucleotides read TGTGCCATCAGGCTACAGGACGCCGGGGAGCTGTTTTTT.